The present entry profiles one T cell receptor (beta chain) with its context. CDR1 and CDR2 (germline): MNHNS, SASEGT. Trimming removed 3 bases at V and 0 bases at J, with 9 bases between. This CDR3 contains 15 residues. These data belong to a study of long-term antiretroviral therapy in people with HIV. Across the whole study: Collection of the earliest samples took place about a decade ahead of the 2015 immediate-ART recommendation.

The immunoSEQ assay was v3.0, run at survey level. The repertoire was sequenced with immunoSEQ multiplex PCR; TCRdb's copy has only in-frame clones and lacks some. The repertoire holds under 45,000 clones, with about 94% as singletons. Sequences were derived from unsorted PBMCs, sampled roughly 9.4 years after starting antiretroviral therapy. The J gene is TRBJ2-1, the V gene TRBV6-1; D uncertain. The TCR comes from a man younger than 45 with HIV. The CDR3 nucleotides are TGTGCCAGCAGTGACGGCCCCAGCTCCTACAATGAGCAGTTCTTC. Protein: CASSDGPSSYNEQFF.